These 17 T cell receptor beta chains came from one sample sequenced in a study of shared T cell receptors in the human thymus. Data came from immunoSEQ multiplex PCR; TCRdb stores just in-frame clones and leaves some out. The table shows roughly 710,000 clones, with 80% to 90% occurring only once. A further study also used this sample, focusing on human thymus T cells.

The sequencing input was thymocytes. The source of these receptors is a girl in the first two years of life with a congenital heart defect.

The chain couples TRBV4-1 to TRBJ1-3, with D unresolved. In germline, CDR1 is MGHRA, CDR2 YSYEKL. CDR3 length: 17 amino acids. The V and J ends lost 0 bases and 0 bases respectively, with 12 bases between them. CDR3 nucleotides: TGCGCCAGCAGCCAAGAAAAGCGGGCCCACTCTGGAAACACCATATATTTT. Translating gives CASSQEKRAHSGNTIYF.

The chain combines TRBV2 with TRBJ1-5, with TRBD1 matching over 10 bases. Germline V lookup: CDR1 SNHLY, CDR2 FYNNEI. CDR3 length equals 14 residues. V shed 5 bases and J 8 bases; nucleotides not matched to a gene: 6. This CDR3 reads CASSMGQGQEPQHF. In nucleotides, the CDR3 is TGTGCCAGCAGTATGGGACAGGGGCAGGAGCCCCAGCATTTT.

This clone occurred once. Other DNA sequences in the same sample also yield this CDR3. The CDR3 DNA reads TGCGCCAGCAGCAAGGGGAGGAGCTCCTATAATTCACCCCTCCACTTT. It specifies CASSKGRSSYNSPLHF. This sequence joins TRBV4-1 and TRBJ1-6, with D perhaps TRBD1 (5 bases). Trimming removed 5 bases at V and 0 bases at J, with 11 bases between. The CDR3 sequence is 16 residues long. Germline loops: CDR1 MGHRA, CDR2 YSYEKL.

A remark on this clone: Other DNA sequences in this sample translate to the same CDR3. The chain is built from TRBV18 and TRBJ1-1; 10 nucleotides align to TRBD1. J was trimmed by 8 bases and V by 3 bases; bases with no gene match: 3. The CDR3 runs 13 residues. From germline, CDR1 is KGHSH and CDR2 LQKENI. The DNA of the CDR3 is TGTGCCAGCTCACCTCCGGGACAGGGGGAAGCTTTCTTT. This sequence encodes CASSPPGQGEAFF.

The chain's CDR3 is CASSQETLRRGATDTQYF. The CDR3 region has the DNA TGTGCCAGCAGCCAAGAGACCCTCCGTCGGGGAGCCACAGATACGCAGTATTTT. The chain employs TRBV14 and TRBJ2-3; possible D gene TRBD2, 5 bases. The ends were cut back, 0 bases at V and 2 bases at J, with 18 bases in the middle. This CDR3 is 18 amino acids long. Per germline, CDR1 SGHDN and CDR2 FVKESK.

The chain is built from TRBV7-9 and TRBJ1-2; 8 nucleotides agree with TRBD1. Per the germline V gene, CDR1 is SEHNR and CDR2 is FQNEAQ (reference sequence). This CDR3 region has 15 residues. With 7 bases clipped from V and 6 bases from J, the junction kept 13 bases outside the gene matches. The CDR3 DNA reads as TGTGCCAGCATCAAGGGGGGTACAGGGGGGAATGGCTACACCTTC. It yields the protein CASIKGGTGGNGYTF.

This chain joins TRBV18 and TRBJ1-1, with 9 bases matching TRBD1. There are 15 residues in the CDR3. The V gene end was trimmed by 6 bases and the J gene end by 5 bases; junction bases not matched to a gene: 10. Germline V gene data show CDR1 as KGHSH and CDR2 as LQKENI. CDR3 protein: CASSQDRGSITEAFF. The CDR3 nucleotides read TGTGCCAGCTCGCAGGACAGGGGATCGATTACTGAAGCTTTCTTT.

This clone has a single count. The chain couples TRBV6-6 to TRBJ1-2, with 8 bases that match TRBD1. V lost 6 bases and J lost 2; bases outside the gene matches: 11. This CDR3 is 16 amino acids long. Germline assignment: CDR1 MNHNY and CDR2 SVGAGI (reference sequence). The CDR3 DNA is TGTGCCAGCAGCGGCGGGTGGGGACAGGTCAACTATGGCTACACCTTC. This translates into CASSGGWGQVNYGYTF.

The genes are TRBV4-3 and TRBJ2-2, with 8 nucleotides matching TRBD2. CDR1 is LGHNA, CDR2 YSLEER, per germline. The V gene end was trimmed by 1 base and the J gene end by 5 bases; junction bases not matched to a gene: 9. This CDR3 is built from 17 residues. CDR3 amino acids: CASSQGGGKWWTGELFF. DNA for the CDR3: TGCGCCAGCAGCCAAGGCGGGGGGAAATGGTGGACCGGGGAGCTGTTTTTT.

The chain joins TRBV5-4 to TRBJ1-1; D might be TRBD1 (5 bases). This CDR3 is built from 16 residues. CDR1 and CDR2 (germline): SGHNT, YYREEE (reference sequence). The V gene lost 0 bases and the J gene lost 5 bases, with 17 bases spanning the gap. The CDR3 nucleotides read TGTGCCAGCAGCTTGGGCCAAGCCAAAAAGGGGACTGAAGCTTTCTTT. It is translated as CASSLGQAKKGTEAFF.

This rearrangement joins TRBV6-5 to TRBJ1-2; no firm D call. V lost 8 bases and J 5 bases, leaving 9 bases between the germline ends. The CDR3 covers 11 residues. The germline V gene has CDR1 MNHEY and CDR2 SVGAGI. The CDR3 DNA follows: TGTGCCAGCCGGTGGAGGTATGGCTACACCTTC. Encoded protein: CASRWRYGYTF.

The V call is TRBV5-4, the J call TRBJ1-2; D is perhaps TRBD1 (6 bases). Trimming took off 3 bases at V and 7 bases at J, with 7 bases between the two ends. CDR1 is SGHNT, CDR2 YYREEE, per germline (reference sequence). This CDR3 is 11 amino acids long. The CDR3 is CASSSTGGYTF. The CDR3, as DNA: TGTGCCAGCAGCTCGACAGGTGGCTACACCTTC.

The chain has TRBV5-1 and TRBJ1-6; possible D gene TRBD1, 6 bases. The germline gives CDR1 SGHRS, CDR2 YFSETQ. Trimming shortened V by 0 bases and J by 9 bases, and 22 bases separated the two germline ends. This CDR3 has 18 residues. The CDR3: CASSLVVGLGRGSSPLHF. The CDR3 DNA follows: TGCGCCAGCAGCTTGGTTGTTGGCCTCGGCAGGGGATCTTCACCCCTCCACTTT.

The chain couples TRBV2 to TRBJ2-3; 7 bases fit TRBD1. CDR1 is SNHLY, CDR2 FYNNEI, per germline. The length of the CDR3 is 16 residues. The junction had 12 bases not matched to a gene; V was cut back by 7 bases and J by 2 bases. The CDR3 reads CASKNNRDSITDTQYF. The CDR3 coding sequence is TGTGCCAGCAAAAATAACCGGGACAGCATCACAGATACGCAGTATTTT.

This chain's CDR3 is CASSQDVVRVDYEQYF. CDR3 DNA sequence: TGCGCCAGCAGCCAAGACGTTGTCAGGGTAGACTACGAGCAGTACTTC. The chain joins TRBV4-1 to TRBJ2-7; tentatively, D is TRBD1 (5 bases). Trimming left V 0 bases short and J 3 bases short, with 15 bases between. This CDR3 is 16 amino acids long. Germline CDR1 MGHRA, CDR2 YSYEKL.

The J gene is TRBJ2-1, the V gene TRBV5-4, with D possibly matching TRBD1 (6 bases). V was clipped by 3 bases and J by 15 bases, with 16 bases between them. Germline V gene sequence: CDR1 SGHNT, CDR2 YYREEE (reference sequence). The CDR3 loop spans 12 amino acids. DNA of the CDR3: TGTGCCAGCAGCTCTCCCGACAGGTTCGTGTTCTTC. This encodes CASSSPDRFVFF.

This clone has just a few counts. The DNA of the CDR3 is TGTGCCTGGAACAGGCGCCCTAACTATGGCTACACCTTC. Translated: CAWNRRPNYGYTF. The chain has TRBV30 and TRBJ1-2; maybe TRBD1 (5 bases). The V gene lost 4 bases and the J gene lost 0 bases, with 9 bases spanning the gap. The CDR3 spans 13 residues. Germline CDR1 is GTSNPN and CDR2 is SVGIG (reference sequence).